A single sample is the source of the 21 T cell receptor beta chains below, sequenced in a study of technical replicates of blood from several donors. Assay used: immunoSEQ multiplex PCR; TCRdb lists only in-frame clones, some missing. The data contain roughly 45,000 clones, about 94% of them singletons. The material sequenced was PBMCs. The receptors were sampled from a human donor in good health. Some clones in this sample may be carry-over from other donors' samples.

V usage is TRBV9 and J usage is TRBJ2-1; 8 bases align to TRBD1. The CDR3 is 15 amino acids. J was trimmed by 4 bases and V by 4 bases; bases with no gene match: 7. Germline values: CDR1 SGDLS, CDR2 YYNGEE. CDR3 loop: CASSPNGDRYNEQFF. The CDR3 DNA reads TGTGCCAGCAGCCCGAATGGGGACAGGTACAATGAGCAGTTCTTC.

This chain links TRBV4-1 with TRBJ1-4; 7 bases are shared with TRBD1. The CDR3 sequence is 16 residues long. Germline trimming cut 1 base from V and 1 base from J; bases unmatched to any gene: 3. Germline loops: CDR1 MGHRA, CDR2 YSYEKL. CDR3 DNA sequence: TGCGCCAGCAGCCAAGGACAGGGAATAACTAATGAAAAACTGTTTTTT. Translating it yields CASSQGQGITNEKLFF.

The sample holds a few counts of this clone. The CDR3 region has the DNA TGTGCCAGCAGTTTATCGAGGGCCTATGGCTACACCTTC. Its translation is CASSLSRAYGYTF. The V gene is TRBV27, the J gene TRBJ1-2, with no clear D. V dropped 0 bases and J dropped 4 bases, with 6 bases sitting between them. The CDR3 spans 13 residues. Germline CDR1 is MNHEY and CDR2 is SMNVEV (reference sequence).

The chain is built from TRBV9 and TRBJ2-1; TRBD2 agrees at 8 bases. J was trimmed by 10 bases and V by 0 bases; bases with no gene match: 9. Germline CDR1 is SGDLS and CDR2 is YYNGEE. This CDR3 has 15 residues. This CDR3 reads CASSVAGLAGQEQFF. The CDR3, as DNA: TGTGCCAGCAGCGTAGCTGGGCTAGCGGGTCAAGAGCAGTTCTTC.

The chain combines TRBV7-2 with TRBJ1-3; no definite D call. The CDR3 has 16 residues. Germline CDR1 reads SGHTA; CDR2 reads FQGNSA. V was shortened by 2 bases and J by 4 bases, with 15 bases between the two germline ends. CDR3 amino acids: CASSLTPGGEGNTIYF. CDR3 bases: TGTGCCAGCAGCTTAACTCCGGGAGGTGAAGGAAACACCATATATTTT.

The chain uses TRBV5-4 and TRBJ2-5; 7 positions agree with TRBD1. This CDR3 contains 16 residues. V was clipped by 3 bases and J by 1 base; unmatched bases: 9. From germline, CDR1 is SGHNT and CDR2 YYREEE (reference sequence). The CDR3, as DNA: TGTGCCAGCAGCTCCCGGCTGGGACAGTCCCAAGAGACCCAGTACTTC. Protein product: CASSSRLGQSQETQYF.

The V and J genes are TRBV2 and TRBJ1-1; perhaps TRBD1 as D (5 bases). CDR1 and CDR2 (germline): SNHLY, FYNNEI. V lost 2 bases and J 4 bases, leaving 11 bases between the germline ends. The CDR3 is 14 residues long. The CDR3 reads CASSEWGVRTEAFF. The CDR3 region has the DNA TGTGCCAGCAGTGAATGGGGCGTCCGCACTGAAGCTTTCTTT.

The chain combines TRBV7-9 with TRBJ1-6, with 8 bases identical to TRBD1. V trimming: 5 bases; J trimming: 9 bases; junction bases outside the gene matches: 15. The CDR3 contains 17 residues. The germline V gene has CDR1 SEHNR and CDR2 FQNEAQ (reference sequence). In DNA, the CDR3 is TGTGCCAGCAGCGGCGTGGTCCAGGGGGCCTTGTTTTCACCCCTCCACTTT. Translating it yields CASSGVVQGALFSPLHF.

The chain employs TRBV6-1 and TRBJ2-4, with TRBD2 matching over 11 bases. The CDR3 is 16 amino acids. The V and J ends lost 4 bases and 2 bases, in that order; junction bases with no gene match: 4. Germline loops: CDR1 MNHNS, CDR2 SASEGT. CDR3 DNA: TGTGCCAGCAGTGGACTAGCGGGACTATCCAAAAACATTCAGTACTTC. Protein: CASSGLAGLSKNIQYF.

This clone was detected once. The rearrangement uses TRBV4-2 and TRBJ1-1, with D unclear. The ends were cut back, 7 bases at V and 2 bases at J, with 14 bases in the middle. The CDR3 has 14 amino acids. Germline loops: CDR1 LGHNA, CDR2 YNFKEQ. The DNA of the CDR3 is TGTGCCAGCAACCCTGACAAACTCAACACTGAAGCTTTCTTT. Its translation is CASNPDKLNTEAFF.

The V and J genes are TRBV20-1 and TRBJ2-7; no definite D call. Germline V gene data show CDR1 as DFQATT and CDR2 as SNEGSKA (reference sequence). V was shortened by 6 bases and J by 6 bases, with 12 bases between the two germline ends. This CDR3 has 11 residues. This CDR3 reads CSASTYTEQYF. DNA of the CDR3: TGCAGTGCCTCGACTTATACCGAGCAGTACTTC.

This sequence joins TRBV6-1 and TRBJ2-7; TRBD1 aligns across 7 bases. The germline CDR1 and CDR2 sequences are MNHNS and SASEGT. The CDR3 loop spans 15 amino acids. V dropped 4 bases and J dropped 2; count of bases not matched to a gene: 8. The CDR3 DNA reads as TGTGCCAGCAGTGGATGGACAGGCCCCCCCTACGAGCAGTACTTC. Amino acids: CASSGWTGPPYEQYF.

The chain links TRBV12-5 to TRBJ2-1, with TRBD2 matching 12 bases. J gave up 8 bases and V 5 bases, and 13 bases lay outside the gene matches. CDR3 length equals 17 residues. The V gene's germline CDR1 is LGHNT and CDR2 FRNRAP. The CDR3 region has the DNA TGTGCTAGTGGTACCCCTAGACTAGCGGGGGATAGGTATGAGCAGTTCTTC. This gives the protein CASGTPRLAGDRYEQFF.

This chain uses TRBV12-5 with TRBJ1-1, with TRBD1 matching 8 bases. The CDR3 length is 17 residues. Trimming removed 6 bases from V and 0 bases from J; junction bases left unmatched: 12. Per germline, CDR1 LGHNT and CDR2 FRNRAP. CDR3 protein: CASGGDRSRTMNTEAFF. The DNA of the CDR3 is TGTGCTAGTGGGGGGGACAGGTCCCGTACTATGAACACTGAAGCTTTCTTT.

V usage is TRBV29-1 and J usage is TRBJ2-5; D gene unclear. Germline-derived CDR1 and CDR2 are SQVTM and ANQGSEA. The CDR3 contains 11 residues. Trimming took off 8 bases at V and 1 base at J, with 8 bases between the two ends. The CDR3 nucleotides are TGCAGCATACAGCTCCAAGAGACCCAGTACTTC. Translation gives CSIQLQETQYF.

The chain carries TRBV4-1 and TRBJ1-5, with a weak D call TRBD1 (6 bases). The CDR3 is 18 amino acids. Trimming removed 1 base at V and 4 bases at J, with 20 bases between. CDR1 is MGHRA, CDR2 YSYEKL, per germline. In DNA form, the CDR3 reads TGCGCCAGCAGCCAAGGGACTCTACAGGGAGCCCGAAATCAGCCCCAGCATTTT. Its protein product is CASSQGTLQGARNQPQHF.

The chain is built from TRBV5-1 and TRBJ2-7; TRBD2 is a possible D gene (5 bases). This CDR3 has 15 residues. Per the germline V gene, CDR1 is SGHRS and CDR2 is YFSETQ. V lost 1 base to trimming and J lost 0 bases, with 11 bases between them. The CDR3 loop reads CASSLLPGSSYEQYF. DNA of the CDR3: TGCGCCAGCAGCTTGCTGCCGGGAAGCTCCTACGAGCAGTACTTC.

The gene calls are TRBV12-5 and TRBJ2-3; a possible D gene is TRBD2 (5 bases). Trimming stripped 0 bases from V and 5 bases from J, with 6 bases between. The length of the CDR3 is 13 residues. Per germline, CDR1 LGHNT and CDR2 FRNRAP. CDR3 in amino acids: CASGLVRGDTQYF. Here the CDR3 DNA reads TGTGCTAGTGGTTTGGTACGGGGAGATACGCAGTATTTT.

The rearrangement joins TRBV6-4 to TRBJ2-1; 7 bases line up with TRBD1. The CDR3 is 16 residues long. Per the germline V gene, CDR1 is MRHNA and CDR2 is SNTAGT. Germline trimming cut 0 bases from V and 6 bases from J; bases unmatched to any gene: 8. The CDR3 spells CASSDSSLGQVNEQFF. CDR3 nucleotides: TGTGCCAGCAGTGACTCGAGTCTAGGACAGGTCAATGAGCAGTTCTTC.

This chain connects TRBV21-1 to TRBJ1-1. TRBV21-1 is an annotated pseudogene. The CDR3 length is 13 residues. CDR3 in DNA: TGTGCCAGCAGCCCAAGGAGGGACACTGAAGCTTTCTTT. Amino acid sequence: CASSPRRDTEAFF.

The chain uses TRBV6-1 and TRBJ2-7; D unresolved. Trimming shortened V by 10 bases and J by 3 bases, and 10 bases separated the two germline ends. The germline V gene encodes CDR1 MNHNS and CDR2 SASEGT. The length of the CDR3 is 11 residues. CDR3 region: CATLTGYEQYF. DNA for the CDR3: TGTGCCACTCTTACGGGCTACGAGCAGTACTTC.